The clone carrying this TCR beta chain has at least ten counts. One end of the junction varies from germline; a read error may be responsible. As to time point: patch test 1, 2 weeks after DPC sensitization. The treatment here: therapeutic diphenylcyclopropenone sensitization with weekly scalp DPC. These data come from a study of human T cells and chemical hapten exposure. MiXCR was run by TCRdb on the RACE reads, yielding one entry per CDR3 protein. The data contain tens of thousands of distinct CDR3 sequences, 10% to 15% of them singletons. Germline loops: CDR1 DFQATT, CDR2 SNEGSKA (reference sequence). This CDR3 region has 9 residues.

The receptor was isolated from an older woman with alopecia areata. Some clones in this sample may be carry-over from other donors' samples. The specimen was whole blood, collected in connection with sensitization to the hapten diphenylcyclopropenone (DPC). The rearrangement links TRBV20-1 to TRBJ2-7, with D possibly being TRBD2 (5 bases). The DNA of the CDR3 is TGCAGTGTTGGGAGAAAGGCGGACTTC. This translates into CSVGRKADF.